These 7 T cell receptor beta chains were sequenced from one sample in a study of spatial heterogeneity in lung cancer. Study-wide results and limits: The study found that expanded intratumoral alpha and beta TCR counts tracked tumor mutation counts.

No antigen has been assigned to these receptors. The time point: sample taken at primary tumor resection. A single record per CDR3 protein comes from TCRdb applying MiXCR to the 5' RACE reads. This sample has over 8,500 distinct CDR3 sequences, with roughly 5.5% found just once. The sequences come from lung tumor tissue, collected at surgery. These TCRs come from a female donor with early-stage non-small cell lung cancer.

In this sample, this clonotype turned up many times. V gene TRBV11-3 combines with J gene TRBJ2-2; D gene uncertain. This CDR3 spans 12 amino acids. Trimming cost V 5 bases and J 7 bases, with 8 bases left between them. The germline V gene has CDR1 SGHNT and CDR2 YENEEA. The CDR3 here is CASSPGRGELFF. The DNA for the CDR3 is TGTGCCAGCAGCCCCGGACGCGGGGAGCTGTTTTTT.

At least ten counts were recorded for this clonotype. The chain has TRBV3-1 and TRBJ2-1; the D is unclear. V shed 5 bases and J shed 9 bases, with 17 bases lying between them. CDR3 length equals 14 residues. Germline values: CDR1 LGHDT, CDR2 YNNKEL (reference sequence). CDR3 DNA: TGTGCCAGCAGCTTGCCCCGGGTATCAGGTGAGCAGTTCTTC. Translated: CASSLPRVSGEQFF.

This clonotype is labeled medium-sized. CDR3 sequence: CASSLDQRVNEQFF. Here the CDR3 DNA reads TGTGCCAGCAGCTTAGATCAGCGAGTTAATGAGCAGTTCTTC. J is TRBJ2-1 and V is TRBV7-9; D gene unclear. Germline V gene data show CDR1 as SEHNR and CDR2 as FQNEAQ (reference sequence). This CDR3 is 14 amino acids long. V was pared by 1 base and J by 7 bases, with 11 bases between.

This clonotype was counted at least ten times. The chain uses TRBV30 and TRBJ2-7; 10 bases are a match to TRBD2. The length of the CDR3 is 19 residues. The V gene's germline CDR1 is GTSNPN and CDR2 SVGIG (reference sequence). V lost 1 base, J lost 7 bases, and 22 bases stayed unmatched. The CDR3 protein is CAWSETKMGVVAGGREQYF. The DNA of the CDR3 is TGTGCCTGGAGTGAGACAAAAATGGGGGTGGTAGCGGGAGGTAGGGAGCAGTACTTC.

This clonotype was found many times. The rearrangement joins TRBV12-3 or TRBV12-4 to TRBJ2-1, with 9 bases identical to TRBD1. Trimming took 4 bases from V and 8 from J; bases not matched to a gene: 6. This CDR3 comprises 14 residues. The CDR3 DNA reads TGTGCCAGCAGTTCCGGACAGGGGTTCGATGAGCAGTTCTTC. Amino acid sequence: CASSSGQGFDEQFF.

The gene calls are TRBV11-2 and TRBJ2-3; a weak D match, TRBD2 (6 bases). The CDR3 length is 18 residues. The V gene lost 3 bases and the J gene lost 0 bases, with 19 bases spanning the gap. The germline V gene encodes CDR1 SGHAT and CDR2 FQNNGV. The CDR3 region is CASSLKGSGSVSTDTQYF. DNA of the CDR3: TGTGCCAGCAGCTTGAAGGGTAGCGGATCAGTTAGCACAGATACGCAGTATTTT.

This clonotype was counted at least ten times. The rearrangement uses TRBV7-2 and TRBJ2-1, with D unclear. Germline V gene lookup returns CDR1 SGHTA and CDR2 FQGNSA. Trimming left V 1 base short and J 0 bases short, with 7 bases between. The CDR3 covers 15 residues. The CDR3 DNA follows: TGTGCCAGCAGCTTAGGCCAGCCCTCCTACAATGAGCAGTTCTTC. This sequence encodes CASSLGQPSYNEQFF. Together with reference TRBV7-2 and TRBJ2-1, the CDR3 gives the full variable domain: GAGVSQSPSNKVTEKGKDVELRCDPISGHTALYWYRQSLGQGLEFLIYFQGNSAPDKSGLPSDRFSAERTGGSVSTLTIQRTQQEDSAVYLCASSLGQPSYNEQFFGPGTRLTVL.